There are many counts of the clone carrying this TCR beta chain. Its target is unknown. This entry is derived from a study of T cells in Graves' hyperthyroidism and ophthalmopathy. Background on the study: Specimen type is peripheral blood, collected at initial diagnosis prior to any treatment.

Newly diagnosed hyperthyroidism, duration under 2 months, in patients aged 18 to 65. The germline CDR1 and CDR2 sequences are SGHDT and YYEEEE. The CDR3 has 16 residues. Trimming took 3 bases from V and 0 from J, leaving 13 bases between them. General study results and limits: In the blood, most expanded thyroid clonotypes above 0.001 appeared as well.

Researchers took RNA transcripts and amplified the TCR beta CDR3 regions from them. HTBI primers drove first-round RT-PCR of the TCR CDR3. Each CDR3 protein is one row after TCRdb ran MiXCR on the multiplex PCR reads. The data hold under 250,000 distinct CDR3 sequences, with around 17% observed a single time. The chain employs TRBV5-6 and TRBJ2-1; the D is unclear. This sequence originates from a woman in her fifties or sixties with Graves' hyperthyroidism. Sequenced input: blood. CDR3 DNA sequence: TGTGCCAGCAGCTCCTCAGCAGCGAGCTCCTACAATGAGCAGTTCTTC. Protein sequence: CASSSSAASSYNEQFF.